The 28 T cell receptor beta chains given below trace back to one sample, sequenced in a study of siplizumab effects on memory and regulatory T cells. TCRdb's copy holds only in-frame clones and misses some; the assay was immunoSEQ multiplex PCR. The repertoire holds nearly 95,000 clones, around 94% seen once, with less than 0.4% in the top ten. Sequencing was carried out using non-Treg CD4+ T cells sorted from blood. Every receptor here comes from a human donor in good health.

This clone was counted a single time. This chain links TRBV23-1 with TRBJ2-1; 7 bases map to TRBD1. TRBV23-1 counts as an open reading frame of uncertain function. Unmatched junction bases numbered 13, after V lost 4 bases and J lost 4 bases. The CDR3 length is 17 residues. The chain's CDR3 is CASSPQRFRDSYNEQFF. CDR3 sequence (DNA): TGCGCCAGCAGTCCACAAAGATTCCGGGACAGTTACAATGAGCAGTTCTTC.

This chain uses TRBV19 with TRBJ1-3, with D hard to call. V was clipped by 5 bases and J by 5 bases, with 16 bases between them. Germline V lookup: CDR1 LNHDA, CDR2 SQIVND (reference sequence). The CDR3 is 15 residues long. The CDR3 loop reads CASSRQTGSRNTIYF. CDR3 bases: TGTGCCAGTAGTCGCCAAACCGGGTCCAGAAACACCATATATTTT.

The count of this clone is one. The V call is TRBV5-8, the J call TRBJ2-7; no clear D gene. The CDR3 runs 12 residues. Germline CDR1 reads SGHTS; CDR2 reads YDEGEE. V was clipped by 1 base and J by 4 bases, with 6 bases between them. The CDR3 DNA is TGTGCCAGCAGCTTGAGTTGGTACGAGCAGTACTTC. Protein: CASSLSWYEQYF.

CDR3 DNA sequence: TGTGCCACTCGGAAACAGGGTGGCAATGAGCAGTTCTTC. Amino acids: CATRKQGGNEQFF. The J gene is TRBJ2-1, the V gene TRBV28; tentative D call: TRBD1 (6 bases). CDR3 length: 13 residues. Trimming removed 10 bases from V and 6 bases from J, with 16 bases in between. Germline V gives CDR1 MDHEN, CDR2 SYDVKM. The full variable domain, with the rest looked up from reference TRBV28 and TRBJ2-1, is DVKVTQSSRYLVKRTGEKVFLECVQDMDHENMFWYRQDPGLGLRLIYFSYDVKMKEKGDIPEGYSVSREKKERFSLILESASTNQTSMYLCATRKQGGNEQFFGPGTRLTVL.

V and J are TRBV19 and TRBJ1-6; 9 bases agree with TRBD1. This CDR3 has 14 amino acids. Trimming took 3 bases from V and 7 from J; bases not matched to a gene: 1. Germline V lookup: CDR1 LNHDA, CDR2 SQIVND (reference sequence). Here the CDR3 reads CASSMGTGNSPLHF. DNA for the CDR3: TGTGCCAGTAGTATGGGGACAGGGAATTCACCCCTCCACTTT.

In its sample, this clone was seen once. CDR3 coding DNA: TGTGCCAGCAGCTCGCAGGGGGCAAACACCATATATTTT. Amino acids: CASSSQGANTIYF. V and J are TRBV7-2 and TRBJ1-3, with TRBD1 matching over 8 bases. V was pared by 4 bases and J by 6 bases, with 2 bases of the junction left unmatched. The CDR3 is 13 residues long. The germline gives CDR1 SGHTA, CDR2 FQGNSA.

The chain joins TRBV7-8 to TRBJ1-3, with 10 bases fitting TRBD1. The CDR3 consists of 15 residues. V lost 4 bases and J lost 0; bases outside the gene matches: 0. Per germline, CDR1 SGHVS and CDR2 FQNEAQ. The CDR3 nucleotides are TGTGCCAGCAGCTGGACAGGGGGCTCTGGAAACACCATATATTTT. It encodes CASSWTGGSGNTIYF.

The chain links TRBV6-5 to TRBJ1-1; D remains unclear. CDR1 is MNHEY and CDR2 is SVGAGI in the germline V gene. Trimming took off 5 bases at V and 0 bases at J, with 7 bases between the two ends. CDR3 size: 13 residues. The CDR3 nucleotides are TGTGCCAGCAGTGCTCCTTTGAACACTGAAGCTTTCTTT. Amino acids: CASSAPLNTEAFF.

The chain combines TRBV6-1 with TRBJ2-4; 7 bases line up with TRBD1. The trim removed 4 bases at V and 4 bases at J, leaving 10 bases unmatched. The CDR3 is 16 residues long. Germline V CDR1 and CDR2: MNHNS, SASEGT. CDR3 coding DNA: TGTGCCAGCAGTGCTACCGGGACAGTTAGTAAAAACATTCAGTACTTC. This codes for CASSATGTVSKNIQYF.

This rearrangement joins TRBV27 to TRBJ2-3; tentative D call: TRBD1 (7 bases). The ends were cut back, 6 bases at V and 6 bases at J, with 13 bases in the middle. The CDR3 is 13 residues long. Looked up from germline, CDR1 is MNHEY and CDR2 is SMNVEV (reference sequence). The CDR3 sequence is CASREQGRDTQYF. The CDR3 bases are TGTGCCAGCAGAGAACAGGGGAGGGATACGCAGTATTTT.

The rearrangement joins TRBV9 to TRBJ2-3; D gene unclear. Germline-derived CDR1 and CDR2 are SGDLS and YYNGEE. Trimming removed 4 bases at V and 5 bases at J, with 17 bases between. The CDR3 runs 15 residues. The CDR3 nucleotides are TGTGCCAGCAGCCCAACTGGTGGCCCTGGAGATACGCAGTATTTT. Encoded protein: CASSPTGGPGDTQYF. The full variable domain, rest sourced from reference TRBV9 and TRBJ2-3, is DSGVTQTPKHLITATGQRVTLRCSPRSGDLSVYWYQQSLDQGLQFLIQYYNGEERAKGNILERFSAQQFPDLHSELNLSSLELGDSALYFCASSPTGGPGDTQYFGPGTRLTVL.

The chain carries TRBV9 and TRBJ2-3, with 13 bases fitting TRBD2. The trim removed 0 bases at V and 4 bases at J, leaving 5 bases unmatched. This CDR3 is 17 amino acids long. Germline V gene lookup returns CDR1 SGDLS and CDR2 YYNGEE. The CDR3 loop reads CASSVGLAGGPADTQYF. Here the CDR3 DNA reads TGTGCCAGCAGCGTAGGACTAGCGGGAGGTCCGGCAGATACGCAGTATTTT.

This chain uses TRBV2 with TRBJ1-3; 8 nucleotides align to TRBD1. The ends lost 3 bases at V and 0 bases at J; junction bases unmatched: 4. The CDR3 contains 16 residues. Germline CDR1 reads SNHLY; CDR2 reads FYNNEI. The DNA of the CDR3 is TGTGCCAGCAGTGATTTGGGACAGGCCTCTGGAAACACCATATATTTT. It specifies CASSDLGQASGNTIYF.

The chain joins TRBV5-1 to TRBJ1-5; D might be TRBD1 (5 bases). CDR1 and CDR2 from the germline V gene are SGHRS and YFSETQ. CDR3 length equals 16 residues. V shed 4 bases and J shed 2 bases, with 16 bases lying between them. The CDR3 region is CASSPDVGPGNQPQHF. The CDR3 bases are TGCGCCAGCAGCCCGGACGTGGGGCCGGGCAATCAGCCCCAGCATTTT.

The rearrangement joins TRBV5-4 to TRBJ2-1; TRBD1 aligns across 12 bases. This CDR3 contains 15 residues. The V gene's germline CDR1 is SGHNT and CDR2 YYREEE (reference sequence). The J segment lost 8 bases and the V segment lost 4 bases, leaving 7 bases of the junction unmatched. This CDR3 is CASSPGQGASHEQFF. In DNA, the CDR3 is TGTGCCAGCAGCCCGGGACAGGGGGCCTCCCATGAGCAGTTCTTC.

This chain connects TRBV7-2 to TRBJ1-4, with D possibly being TRBD1 (5 bases). The germline V gene encodes CDR1 SGHTA and CDR2 FQGNSA. V lost 6 bases to trimming and J lost 8 bases, with 10 bases between them. The CDR3 spans 12 residues. The CDR3 sequence: CASRRGDEKLFF. For the CDR3, the DNA is TGTGCCAGCAGAAGGGGCGACGAAAAACTGTTTTTT.

This sequence joins TRBV6-4 and TRBJ2-7; TRBD2 might be the D (5 bases). Deletions cut 2 bases from V and 5 bases from J, with 10 bases between. The CDR3 extends over 13 amino acids. Germline lookup yields CDR1 MRHNA and CDR2 SNTAGT. The CDR3 here is CASSDGLCHEQYF. The CDR3 region has the DNA TGTGCCAGCAGTGACGGACTCTGTCACGAGCAGTACTTC.

This chain links TRBV6-1 with TRBJ1-2, with TRBD1 identical over 9 bases. The V and J ends lost 5 bases and 4 bases, in that order; junction bases with no gene match: 5. Germline assignment: CDR1 MNHNS and CDR2 SASEGT. This CDR3 has 14 residues. CDR3 in DNA: TGTGCCAGCAGTAAGGGACAGGGTGGCTATGGCTACACCTTC. The encoded protein is CASSKGQGGYGYTF.

The chain carries TRBV6-5 and TRBJ1-1; no reliable D call. Trimming took 0 bases from V and 5 from J, leaving 13 bases between them. There are 15 residues in the CDR3. Germline CDR1 reads MNHEY; CDR2 reads SVGAGI. DNA for the CDR3: TGTGCCAGCAGTTACTCTCGGGGAGGGATGACTGAAGCTTTCTTT. It specifies CASSYSRGGMTEAFF.

V usage is TRBV7-9 and J usage is TRBJ2-4; D call uncertain. This CDR3 has 15 amino acids. Germline V gene data show CDR1 as SEHNR and CDR2 as FQNEAQ (reference sequence). Trimming left V 5 bases short and J 0 bases short, with 11 bases between. CDR3 nucleotide sequence: TGTGCCAGCAGCCCCACCGGTGGAGCCAAAAACATTCAGTACTTC. It is translated as CASSPTGGAKNIQYF.

This sequence joins TRBV25-1 and TRBJ2-1, with 11 nucleotides matching TRBD1. This CDR3 has 15 amino acids. Germline V gene data show CDR1 as MGHDK and CDR2 as SYGVNS. J gave up 6 bases and V 4 bases, and 5 bases lay outside the gene matches. The CDR3 bases are TGTGCCAGCAGTGCTACGGACAGGGGGCCCAATGAGCAGTTCTTC. Translated: CASSATDRGPNEQFF.

This sequence joins TRBV11-2 and TRBJ2-5; 7 bases are shared with TRBD2. The CDR3 spans 16 residues. The germline gives CDR1 SGHAT, CDR2 FQNNGV. J lost 0 bases, V lost 2 bases, and 6 bases had no gene match. The CDR3 DNA reads as TGTGCCAGCAGCTTATGGCGGGGGAGATACCAAGAGACCCAGTACTTC. Protein sequence: CASSLWRGRYQETQYF.

The DNA for the CDR3 is TGTGCCAGCAGACCCGGCAGGACAGGGCCCAATGAGCAGTTCTTC. It translates to CASRPGRTGPNEQFF. This chain links TRBV2 with TRBJ2-1; 8 bases are shared with TRBD1. V shed 6 bases, J shed 6 bases, and the junction held 10 bases outside the gene matches. The CDR3 loop spans 15 amino acids. Germline V gives CDR1 SNHLY, CDR2 FYNNEI.

This clone was found a few times. The gene calls are TRBV9 and TRBJ1-2, with D maybe TRBD1 (6 bases). CDR3 length: 14 residues. V lost 0 bases to trimming and J lost 2 bases, with 8 bases between them. CDR1 is SGDLS and CDR2 is YYNGEE in the germline V gene. The CDR3 sequence: CASSVAQGNYGYTF. The CDR3 region has the DNA TGTGCCAGCAGCGTAGCACAGGGAAACTATGGCTACACCTTC.

The chain employs TRBV7-9 and TRBJ1-3, with no clear D. The germline V and J ends were trimmed by 5 bases and 2 bases, with 16 bases remaining between them. Looked up from germline, CDR1 is SEHNR and CDR2 is FQNEAQ (reference sequence). The CDR3 contains 16 residues. The CDR3 coding sequence is TGTGCCAGCAGCCGTAATATAGAGGATACTGGAAACACCATATATTTT. Its protein is CASSRNIEDTGNTIYF.

The chain combines TRBV6-4 with TRBJ2-3; D may match TRBD1 or TRBD2 (5 bases each). The V gene's germline CDR1 is MRHNA and CDR2 SNTAGT. The length of the CDR3 is 14 residues. V gave up 4 bases and J gave up 6 bases, with 14 bases separating them. As DNA, the CDR3 is TGTGCCAGCAGTGTTGGACTCGCAGGGGATACGCAGTATTTT. Its translation: CASSVGLAGDTQYF.

The CDR3 loop reads CATSRASGGTYEQYF. As DNA, the CDR3 is TGTGCCACCAGCAGAGCTAGCGGGGGCACCTACGAGCAGTACTTC. This chain connects TRBV15 to TRBJ2-7; 10 bases map to TRBD2. Germline V CDR1 and CDR2: LNHNV, YYDKDF (reference sequence). Trimming took 1 base from V and 2 from J; bases not matched to a gene: 2. This CDR3 region has 15 residues.

The CDR3 bases are TGTGCCAGCAGCCCGGGACAGGGGAACACTGAAGCTTTCTTT. Residues: CASSPGQGNTEAFF. The V call is TRBV7-3, the J call TRBJ1-1; 9 bases are a match to TRBD1. The CDR3 is 14 amino acids. Germline V gene lookup returns CDR1 SGHTA and CDR2 FQGTGA. V lost 5 bases and J lost 1; bases outside the gene matches: 2.